The sequence of this T cell receptor beta chain was determined in a study of blood T cells in healthy people across ages (dated by TCRdb to between 2014 and 2017). Background for the entire study: In model experiments, template switching captured roughly one uniquely barcoded TCR beta cDNA molecule for every two T cells. Age-related changes in TCR beta repertoire diversity were measured in the study by deep sequencing normalized with unique cDNA molecular identifiers. The donors were divided into four age groups: young (average roughly 15 years), middle-aged (around 41), aged (roughly 60) and long-lived (around 87). To avoid experimental bias, donors of different ages were distributed randomly across sequencing lanes. Two additional independent replicas of 1 million unique cDNA reads from the same blood draw were analyzed for two donors (one aged 18 to 30 and one aged 80 or older). Findings and caveats that apply to the study as a whole: The CMV infection status of donors was not known, potentially confounding age-related changes in expanded clonotypes. Compared with the aged group, more naive CD4+ T cells, fewer expanded clones and increased TCR diversity were shown by the long-lived group, suggesting age selection. Observed TCR beta diversity correlated strongly with the percentage of naive T cells measured by flow cytometry. Estimates of total diversity from one million sequenced T cells were regarded as lower bounds and underestimates. As age increased, observed TCR beta diversity per million T cells dropped in a roughly linear way, and a significant reduction was already evident by age 40. Conclusive comparison of naive and antigen-experienced compartments was prevented by the profiling of bulk unsorted PBMCs.

The method was 5' RACE. Sequencing was carried out with an Illumina HiSeq 2500. A second PCR of about 7 to 12 cycles was run with a J-beta primer mix and a sample-barcoded 5' primer. Each TCR beta cDNA molecule received a unique molecular identifier from a template-switch 5' adaptor carrying 12 random nucleotides. Each sample yielded at least 2.5 million CDR3-containing paired-end reads. The Mint cDNA synthesis kit, primed by a TRBC-specific oligonucleotide, was used to synthesize first-strand cDNA from all RNA. After uracil-DNA glycosylase treatment, a first 18-cycle PCR used universal primers M1SS and BC2_uni_R on all cDNA. The source study handled its data this way. For normalization, 1 million high-quality reads, each with a distinct molecular identifier, were randomly selected from each sample. Instead of being binned into consensus sequences, reads that shared molecular identifiers were thrown out. MiTCR, with a Q25 quality threshold and the strictest error-elimination algorithm, was used for CDR3 identification, clonotype clustering and error correction. Lower-bound total TCR beta diversity was estimated with a nonparametric unseen species model using Euler transformation. TCRdb passed the public sequencing reads through fastp at Q25 and MiXCR, retaining productive beta sequences. Every CDR3 protein is listed once, alongside the most common genes and DNA of its rows. V and J calls and clone size were set by TCRdb, not the authors. This sample comprises more than 650,000 distinct CDR3 sequences, 20% to 25% of them detected only once. Around 22% of the sample goes to the ten largest clones.

There are 14 amino acids in the CDR3, from cysteine to phenylalanine inclusive. Of all the DNA, just the CDR3 is kept, 42 bases in frame from base 1. The germline V gene (reference sequence) gives CDR1 as DFQATT and CDR2 as SNEGSKA. V loses 6 bases of germline sequence and J loses 0 bases, and the interval between the two ends is 14 bases. Systemically healthy Caucasian individuals from Russia, about 38 in total and aged roughly 6 to 95 years, were included as donors. Roughly 10 milliliters of peripheral blood were collected from each donor into EDTA-treated Vacutainer tubes. Ficoll-Paque density-gradient centrifugation was used to isolate PBMCs, with at least 6.5 million per sample. Total RNA was extracted from PBMCs with Trizol reagent, with at least 6 micrograms obtained per sample. The percentages of naive CD45RAhigh/CD27high T cells were determined by flow cytometry on a PBMC aliquot from every donor.

Turning to this clonotype: Its cognate antigen has yet to be identified. Base qualities are not recorded, but no much larger clone differs from it by a single base.

This TCR was sampled from a man between 65 and 85 years old in good health. Specimen: blood. The rearrangement combines TRBV20-1 with TRBJ1-1; the D gene is perhaps TRBD1, from 5 matching bases. The bases read TGCAGTGCCCCACAGGTCCACCTGAACACTGAAGCTTTCTTT. Protein translation: CSAPQVHLNTEAFF.